Listed below are T cell receptor beta chains from one sample, sequenced in a study of blood T cell repertoires in COVID-19. This table comes from immunoSEQ multiplex PCR, and its TCRdb copy is limited to in-frame clones, with some not included. Seen here are a few hundred thousand clones, roughly 85% observed once, and the top ten hold roughly 3.6%. Input material: peripheral blood. Source of these receptors: a woman aged 18-29 years with acute or convalescent COVID-19. Both conserved end residues are part of each CDR3. A D gene is named only where the DNA matches it firmly. Size is omitted from some rows. Given values are once, few, many or a class for expanded clones.

size	V	D	J	DNA	CDR3
-	TRBV9	-	TRBJ1-1	TGTGCCAGCAGCGTAGGAGGGCCGGGCACTGAAGCTTTCTTT	CASSVGGPGTEAFF
-	TRBV18	TRBD1	TRBJ2-6	TGTGCCAGCTCACCAGGACAGGGGGCGCCCGGGGCCAACGTCCTGACTTTC	CASSPGQGAPGANVLTF
-	TRBV5-1	-	TRBJ2-5	TGCGCCAGCAGCTTGGCTGGTAGCTGGGAGACCCAGTACTTC	CASSLAGSWETQYF
-	TRBV27	TRBD1	TRBJ1-4	TGTGCCAGCAGGCTGACAGGGGAGGGGGAAAAACTGTTTTTT	CASRLTGEGEKLFF
-	TRBV16	-	TRBJ1-1	TGTGCCAGCAGCCGCTCGACACAGAACACTGAAGCTTTCTTT	CASSRSTQNTEAFF
-	TRBV6-5	TRBD2	TRBJ2-1	TGTGCCAGCAGTTCCGTGATAGCGGGGGCCTACAATGAGCAGTTCTTC	CASSSVIAGAYNEQFF
-	TRBV9	TRBD2	TRBJ2-2	TGTGCCAGCAGCGCCAGCGGGAGCGATTCCGGGGAGCTGTTTTTT	CASSASGSDSGELFF
-	TRBV27	-	TRBJ1-2	TGTGCCAGCAGTTTAGTGGCAGGGGCGGCCTATGGCTACACCTTC	CASSLVAGAAYGYTF
-	TRBV5-1	TRBD1	TRBJ2-7	TGCGCCAGCAGCTTGGGACAGGGGGGCGAGCAGTACTTC	CASSLGQGGEQYF
-	TRBV19	-	TRBJ1-5	TGTGCCAGTAGTTTCGCAGGGATGGCACAGCCCCAGCATTTT	CASSFAGMAQPQHF
-	TRBV4-2	-	TRBJ1-1	TGTGCCAGCAGCCAAGATTGGGGACAAAACACTGAAGCTTTCTTT	CASSQDWGQNTEAFF
-	TRBV6-5	TRBD2	TRBJ2-7	TGTGCCAGCAGAAACTGGGGGGGCGAGCAGTACTTC	CASRNWGGEQYF
once	TRBV4-1	-	TRBJ2-1	TGCGCCAGCAGCCAAGTTCCCAGCGGGAATGAGCAGTTCTTC	CASSQVPSGNEQFF
once	TRBV13	TRBD2	TRBJ2-3	TGTGCCAGCAGCCCTGGGACTAGCGGGAGGACAGATACGCAGTATTTT	CASSPGTSGRTDTQYF
-	TRBV10-2	-	TRBJ2-1	TGCGCCAGCAGTCCCCTCCCGACAGGTTACAATGAGCAGTTCTTC	CASSPLPTGYNEQFF
-	TRBV9	TRBD1	TRBJ2-3	TGTGCCAGCAGCCGGGGGACAGGGGTGGATACGCAGTATTTT	CASSRGTGVDTQYF
-	TRBV7-6	-	TRBJ2-4	TGTGCCAGCAGCCTGGATGACGGGGCCAAAAACATTCAGTACTTC	CASSLDDGAKNIQYF
-	TRBV9	TRBD1	TRBJ1-4	TGTGCCAGCAGCGTAACAGGGGGCACTAATGAAAAACTGTTTTTT	CASSVTGGTNEKLFF
-	TRBV28	-	TRBJ1-5	TGTGCCAGCAGTCTCAGGGGTCAGCCCCAGCATTTT	CASSLRGQPQHF
once	TRBV7-3	TRBD2	TRBJ2-3	TGTGCCAGCAGTCGTAGCGGGGGTGGGACAGATACGCAGTATTTT	CASSRSGGGTDTQYF
-	TRBV7-2	TRBD2	TRBJ2-5	TGTGCCAGCGGCAGACTAGCGGGGGGCCAAGAGACCCAGTACTTC	CASGRLAGGQETQYF
-	TRBV12-5	TRBD1	TRBJ1-1	TGTGCTAGTGGTCTTCGGGACAGGGCGAACACTGAAGCTTTCTTT	CASGLRDRANTEAFF
few	TRBV21-1	-	TRBJ1-2	TGTGCCAGCAGCAAAGGAGGCTATGGCTACACCTTC	CASSKGGYGYTF
few	TRBV7-3	-	TRBJ1-6	TGTGCCAGCAGCTTAGAGTCCAGGGGTAGTTCACCCCTCCACTTT	CASSLESRGSSPLHF
-	TRBV18	TRBD1	TRBJ1-2	TGTGCCAGCTCACCAGACAGGGGCGGTTATGGCTACACCTTC	CASSPDRGGYGYTF
-	TRBV4-2	TRBD2	TRBJ2-5	TGTGCCAGCAGCCAAGAGGGCGGGAGGGCCCGTTACCAAGAGACCCAGTACTTC	CASSQEGGRARYQETQYF
-	TRBV5-6	-	TRBJ1-6	TGTGCCAGCAGCTTCGGGCAGGGGTATAATTCACCCCTCCACTTT	CASSFGQGYNSPLHF
-	TRBV6-1	TRBD2	TRBJ2-7	TGTGCCAGCAGTGAAGGGACTAGGTCTCGCGAGCAGTACTTC	CASSEGTRSREQYF
-	TRBV6-1	TRBD1	TRBJ1-1	TGTGCCAGCAGTGAACCGCCCACAGGGGGAAACACTGAAGCTTTCTTT	CASSEPPTGGNTEAFF
-	TRBV7-9	-	TRBJ1-1	TGTGCCAGCAGCGTCGGCACTGAAGCTTTCTTT	CASSVGTEAFF
-	TRBV11-3	-	TRBJ2-1	TGTGCCAGCAGCTTTCGGACTGGAGATTACTACAATGAGCAGTTCTTC	CASSFRTGDYYNEQFF
-	TRBV3-1/TRBV3-2	-	TRBJ2-3	TGTGCCAGCAGCCAAGATTGGCCGCAGGGTTCCTTGAGGTTT	CASSQDWPQGSLRF
-	TRBV18	-	TRBJ1-1	TGTGCCAGCTCACCAAACGAGGGGGTTGGGTACACTGAAGCTTTCTTT	CASSPNEGVGYTEAFF
-	TRBV5-1	-	TRBJ1-3	TGCGCCAGCACCGGAGACTCTGGAAACACCATATATTTT	CASTGDSGNTIYF
-	TRBV29-1	TRBD1	TRBJ2-1	TGCAGCGTTGGGACAGGGGTGGGTGAGCAGTTCTTC	CSVGTGVGEQFF
once	TRBV5-6	-	TRBJ1-5	TGTGCCAGCAGCTTGTACTTGGGGGGGAGCAATCAGCCCCAGCATTTT	CASSLYLGGSNQPQHF
-	TRBV4-1	-	TRBJ2-7	TGCGCCAGCAGCCAAGAGGAAGGGAGGAAGTACTTC	CASSQEEGRKYF
-	TRBV6-1	TRBD1	TRBJ1-2	TGTGCCAGCAGTGAAGGACAGGGGGCACAGTATGGCTACACCTTC	CASSEGQGAQYGYTF
-	TRBV19	-	TRBJ1-1	TGTGCCAGTAGTCCAAGTGCAGGGGAAAACACTGAAGCTTTCTTT	CASSPSAGENTEAFF
once	TRBV5-4	-	TRBJ1-6	TGTGCCAGCAGCTTGGGAGTGTACGGGTCCGAGAGCTCACCCCTCCACTTT	CASSLGVYGSESSPLHF
-	TRBV5-8	-	TRBJ2-1	TGTGCCAGCAGCTTGACACAGGGTGCGAACAATGAGCAGTTCTTC	CASSLTQGANNEQFF
-	TRBV5-1	-	TRBJ2-5	TGCGCCAGCAGCTGGGGGACACTACAAGAGACCCAGTACTTC	CASSWGTLQETQYF
-	TRBV7-3	-	TRBJ2-3	TGTGCCAGCAGCTTAACGCGGGACAGCACAGATACGCAGTATTTT	CASSLTRDSTDTQYF
-	TRBV27	-	TRBJ1-4	TGTGCCAGCAGTTTAAAAGGGGGTAATGAAAAACTGTTTTTT	CASSLKGGNEKLFF
once	TRBV11-1	TRBD1	TRBJ2-2	TGTGCCAGCAGCCTCGGACAGGGGGCAGAAAGACTGTTTTTT	CASSLGQGAERLFF
-	TRBV19	TRBD2	TRBJ2-1	TGTGCCAGTAGTATTAACAGCCTAGCGGGAGAGGGCAATGAGCAGTTCTTC	CASSINSLAGEGNEQFF
-	TRBV3-1/TRBV3-2	-	TRBJ2-7	TGTGCCAGCAGCCAAGGAATGCTAGTACTCTACGAGCAGTACTTC	CASSQGMLVLYEQYF
once	TRBV18	TRBD1	TRBJ2-2	TGTGCCAGCTCACCTGACAGGGGCTGGGGTACCGGGGAGCTGTTTTTT	CASSPDRGWGTGELFF
-	TRBV4-1	TRBD2	TRBJ2-3	TGCGCCAGCAGCCAAGTGGTCGGGGGGGCAGGAGATACGCAGTATTTT	CASSQVVGGAGDTQYF
-	TRBV5-1	-	TRBJ1-4	TGCGCCAGCAGCTTGGGCCCCTTTAGGGAGGCAACTAATGAAAAACTGTTTTTT	CASSLGPFREATNEKLFF
-	TRBV28	-	TRBJ2-2	TGTGCCAGCAGTTGGCCCCCGGGACTCCAGCGATTGAACACCGGGGAGCTGTTTTTT	CASSWPPGLQRLNTGELFF
once	TRBV19	TRBD1	TRBJ2-1	TGTGCCAGTAGATCGAGCGGACAGGGTTTACATGAGCAGTTCTTC	CASRSSGQGLHEQFF
-	TRBV7-2	-	TRBJ1-4	TGTGCCAGCAGCTTAGCGGCACAGGGTGGAGAAAAACTGTTTTTT	CASSLAAQGGEKLFF
-	TRBV28	TRBD1	TRBJ1-5	TGTGTCAGCAGTTTAGCCCGACAGGGGCCCCAGCCCCAGCATTTT	CVSSLARQGPQPQHF
-	TRBV7-9	-	TRBJ2-5	TGTGCCAGCAGCTTAGCAGCGGAAGAGACCCAGTACTTC	CASSLAAEETQYF
-	TRBV7-8	TRBD2	TRBJ2-1	TGTGCCAGCAGCCGGACCCCTAGCGGGAGCTCTTTCCAGATCTACAATGAGCAGTTCTTC	CASSRTPSGSSFQIYNEQFF
-	TRBV29-1	TRBD1	TRBJ2-5	TGCAGCGTTGAAGAGGGACAGGGGAACCAAGAGACCCAGTACTTC	CSVEEGQGNQETQYF
-	TRBV28	TRBD1	TRBJ1-4	TGTGCCAGCAGATACTCCGGGACAGGGCGGAAGGAAAAACTGTTTTTT	CASRYSGTGRKEKLFF
-	TRBV11-2	TRBD2	TRBJ2-7	TGTGCCAGCAGCTCAACGGGGGGGAGTACCTACGAGCAGTACTTC	CASSSTGGSTYEQYF